Listed here is a single T cell receptor beta chain. Produced via immunoSEQ multiplex PCR; TCRdb's table is partial and in-frame only. The repertoire holds tens of thousands of clones, with 88% as singletons. Trimming stripped 3 bases from V and 5 bases from J, with 14 bases between. This CDR3 is 14 amino acids long. The germline V gene encodes CDR1 SGDLS and CDR2 YYNGEE. This record belongs to a study of OX40 agonist ivuxolimab in advanced cancers. The starting material was CD4+ or CD8+ T cells sorted from blood, obtained in a trial of the OX40 agonist ivuxolimab. This sequence was found in an adult with an advanced solid tumor such as melanoma, head and neck, liver or kidney cancer. The V call is TRBV9, the J call TRBJ1-1; D perhaps matches TRBD1 (5 bases). The CDR3: CASSGGEGRTEAFF. The CDR3 DNA is TGTGCCAGCAGCGGAGGGGAGGGGCGGACTGAAGCTTTCTTT.